The 3 T cell receptor beta chains listed next were all sequenced from one sample in a study of beta chain features in type 1 diabetes. What was sequenced were expressed TCRB transcripts, since all of the isolated RNA had been reverse transcribed. Assay: immunoSEQ multiplex PCR; the TCRdb copy retains only in-frame clones and omits some. This sample has about 240,000 clones, with around a quarter found just once. Sequenced input: central memory CD4+ T cells from blood. All receptors derive from a man aged 30-40 years in good health.

This clone was counted between two and nine times. This chain joins TRBV6-6 and TRBJ1-5; D possibly corresponds to TRBD1 (5 bases). The CDR3 runs to 12 residues. CDR1 is MNHNY, CDR2 SVGAGI, per germline (reference sequence). V lost 9 bases and J 6 bases, leaving 12 bases between the germline ends. For the CDR3, the DNA is TGTGCCAGTGGGCGGGGCGGTCAGCCCCAGCATTTT. The encoded protein is CASGRGGQPQHF.

This clone appeared many times. The chain employs TRBV7-9 and TRBJ2-7; 9 bases are a match to TRBD1. Germline assignment: CDR1 SEHNR and CDR2 FQNEAQ (reference sequence). The V gene end was trimmed by 4 bases and the J gene end by 0 bases; junction bases not matched to a gene: 10. The CDR3 is made up of 17 amino acids. CDR3 region: CASSSLLGTGNSYEQYF. CDR3 DNA sequence: TGTGCCAGCAGCTCGCTCTTAGGGACAGGGAACTCCTACGAGCAGTACTTC.

This clone appeared a few times. The chain carries TRBV29-1 and TRBJ2-7; a possible D gene is TRBD2 (5 bases). This CDR3 region has 14 residues. The V and J ends lost 2 bases and 2 bases respectively, with 13 bases between them. Germline V CDR1 and CDR2: SQVTM, ANQGSEA. CDR3 DNA sequence: TGCAGCGTTGAAAGTTCGGGGATCCCCTACGAGCAGTACTTC. It specifies CSVESSGIPYEQYF.